This TCR beta chain was captured by sequencing in a study of T cell responses to AZD1222 COVID-19 vaccine. The study's findings and limits: Donor demographics were predominantly white British with a female majority; clonal diversity may be underestimated.

The study pooled second doses at about 4 or about 12 weeks. About this clone: Its antigen is undetermined.

CDR1 is SGHNT and CDR2 is YENEEA in the germline V gene. V lost 5 bases to trimming and J lost 2 bases, with 9 bases between them. The CDR3 extends over 13 amino acids. Repertoires were generated with immunoSEQ multiplex PCR, while TCRdb's copy carries only in-frame clones and drops some. This sample carries around 59,000 clones, 89% of them seen once, and the ten largest clones take 5.5% to 7%. The TCR comes from an adult who received the AZD1222 COVID-19 vaccine. Sequenced here: peripheral blood, sampled 28 days after the second AZD1222 dose. The rearrangement joins TRBV11-3 to TRBJ2-5; D is possibly TRBD2 (6 bases). The CDR3 here is CASSVGLQETQYF. CDR3 DNA sequence: TGTGCCAGCAGCGTGGGACTTCAAGAGACCCAGTACTTC.